This T cell receptor (beta chain) stems from a study of cytomegalovirus exposure and HLA in healthy donors. Overall study findings and caveats: TRBV6-2, TRBV6-3 and other indistinguishable V segments were excluded. Later on, an analysis showed TCR association rates differing by HLA locus, with DRB1 the most and HLA-C the fewest. Many donors carried some public TCRs, although rarity characterized most TCR sequences. A highly shared variant cluster was judged a likely technical artifact.

V lost 0 bases to trimming and J lost 3 bases, with 11 bases between them. There are 15 residues in the CDR3. Germline V gene lookup returns CDR1 SGHVS and CDR2 FQNEAQ. About this clone itself: No antigen is known for it.

With 60 Vbeta and 13 Jbeta primers, the PCR was carried out. The protocol was immunoSEQ multiplex PCR, while the TCRdb copy is restricted to in-frame clones and leaves out a portion. The top ten clones hold 9.5% to 13% of a sample with about 76,000 clones, roughly 82% of them seen once. The specimen sequenced was PBMCs. The sequence came from a male donor in good health and CMV-seropositive. The rearrangement uses TRBV7-8 and TRBJ2-5; maybe TRBD2 (6 bases). The CDR3 nucleotides are TGTGCCAGCAGCTTAGCGCGGGGCATAAAAGAGACCCAGTACTTC. Translating it yields CASSLARGIKETQYF.